What follows are 19 T cell receptor beta chains derived from one specimen sequenced in a study of T cell changes during pregnancy in multiple sclerosis. Sequenced by immunoSEQ multiplex PCR; TCRdb stores in-frame clones only, minus some. The sample has about 120,000 clones; 92% are singletons. The sequencing here drew on peripheral blood, taken in the third trimester of pregnancy. Source of these receptors: a female donor with multiple sclerosis, enrolled in a pregnancy study.

This clone is medium-sized (0.01 to 0.1%) by share. The chain uses TRBV7-9 and TRBJ1-2; 8 bases align to TRBD1. This CDR3 spans 15 amino acids. CDR1 SEHNR and CDR2 FQNEAQ come from the germline V gene (reference sequence). The ends lost 4 bases at V and 8 bases at J; junction bases unmatched: 12. CDR3 nucleotide sequence: TGTGCCAGCAGCTCTCGGGACAGGACGGGGGAAGGCTACACCTTC. This encodes CASSSRDRTGEGYTF. Combining the CDR3 with reference TRBV7-9 and TRBJ1-2 gives the whole variable domain DTGVSQNPRHKITKRGQNVTFRCDPISEHNRLYWYRQTLGQGPEFLTYFQNEAQLEKSRLLSDRFSAERPKGSFSTLEIQRTEQGDSAMYLCASSSRDRTGEGYTFGSGTRLTVV.

The chain is built from TRBV19 and TRBJ1-2; tentatively, D is TRBD1 (5 bases). The CDR3 sequence is 15 residues long. Germline values: CDR1 LNHDA, CDR2 SQIVND (reference sequence). The V end was cut by 5 bases, the J end by 3 bases, with 16 bases between. Written as DNA, the CDR3 is TGTGCCAGTAGTCATAGACGGGGGGTACACTATGGCTACACCTTC. Translating gives CASSHRRGVHYGYTF.

The chain employs TRBV4-1 and TRBJ2-1, with 10 bases matching TRBD2. Germline V CDR1 and CDR2: MGHRA, YSYEKL. V lost 5 bases, J lost 3 bases, and 16 bases stayed unmatched. The CDR3 loop spans 19 amino acids. The DNA for the CDR3 is TGCGCCAGCAGCTTAATGCCCACGAGCGGGAGGGCCTTCTACAATGAGCAGTTCTTC. This codes for CASSLMPTSGRAFYNEQFF.

The chain employs TRBV2 and TRBJ1-2, with TRBD1 identical over 8 bases. V gave up 6 bases and J gave up 2 bases; unmatched junction bases: 5. Germline CDR1 is SNHLY and CDR2 is FYNNEI. CDR3 length: 14 residues. The DNA of the CDR3 is TGTGCCAGCAGGCGCAGGGGGCAAAACTATGGCTACACCTTC. This gives the protein CASRRRGQNYGYTF.

V gene TRBV5-4 combines with J gene TRBJ1-2; 7 bases map to TRBD1. The V gene end was trimmed by 4 bases and the J gene end by 8 bases; junction bases not matched to a gene: 14. The CDR3 spans 15 residues. Germline assignment: CDR1 SGHNT and CDR2 YYREEE (reference sequence). This CDR3 reads CASSPGQARRPGYTF. The CDR3 bases are TGTGCCAGCAGCCCTGGACAGGCCCGACGGCCGGGCTACACCTTC.

The V call is TRBV5-4, the J call TRBJ2-5; TRBD2 matches 7 bases. CDR3 length: 16 amino acids. The junction had 7 bases not matched to a gene; V was cut back by 1 base and J by 1 base. Germline lookup yields CDR1 SGHNT and CDR2 YYREEE (reference sequence). The DNA of the CDR3 is TGTGCCAGCAGCTTGTGGCTAGCGGAGGCCCAAGAGACCCAGTACTTC. Its protein is CASSLWLAEAQETQYF.

The genes are TRBV2 and TRBJ2-4, with 10 positions matching TRBD1. The J segment lost 0 bases and the V segment lost 6 bases, leaving 11 bases of the junction unmatched. This CDR3 is built from 18 residues. The V gene's germline CDR1 is SNHLY and CDR2 FYNNEI. CDR3 coding DNA: TGTGCCAGCAGGGATCCGGGACAGGGGACCCGAGCCAAAAACATTCAGTACTTC. It yields the protein CASRDPGQGTRAKNIQYF.

The chain uses TRBV15 and TRBJ1-3, with 10 bases lining up with TRBD1. CDR1 is LNHNV, CDR2 YYDKDF, per germline (reference sequence). After removal of 5 bases from V and 4 bases from J, the junction contained 5 bases not matched to a gene. The CDR3 has 15 residues. The CDR3 region has the DNA TGTGCCACCAGCCGAGGGGACAGGGGAGGAAACACCATATATTTT. Translation: CATSRGDRGGNTIYF.

The genes are TRBV4-1 and TRBJ2-1, with 7 bases identical to TRBD1. The germline CDR1 and CDR2 sequences are MGHRA and YSYEKL. The J segment lost 6 bases and the V segment lost 6 bases, leaving 11 bases of the junction unmatched. The CDR3 extends over 15 amino acids. The CDR3 protein is CASSHLRDRSNEQFF. In DNA, the CDR3 is TGCGCCAGCAGTCACCTCCGGGACAGAAGCAATGAGCAGTTCTTC.

This clone is a singleton in its sample. J is TRBJ1-5 and V is TRBV5-6; D may be TRBD1 (5 bases). Germline loops: CDR1 SGHDT, CDR2 YYEEEE. V lost 0 bases, J lost 10 bases, and 23 bases lay in between. The CDR3 is made up of 17 amino acids. The DNA for the CDR3 is TGTGCCAGCAGCTTGGCCAGAGATACCGTCGGGGGAGAACCCCAGCATTTT. It is translated as CASSLARDTVGGEPQHF.

This chain connects TRBV10-1 to TRBJ2-1, with unresolved D. Germline CDR1 and CDR2: WNHNN and SYGVQD (reference sequence). CDR3 length: 12 residues. V lost 2 bases to trimming and J lost 12 bases, with 11 bases between them. CDR3 region: CASSEVRGGQFF. The CDR3 bases are TGCGCCAGCAGTGAGGTCCGCGGCGGGCAGTTCTTC.

The chain recombines TRBV30 with TRBJ1-3; 7 bases fit TRBD1. In germline, CDR1 is GTSNPN, CDR2 SVGIG (reference sequence). V lost 8 bases to trimming and J lost 0 bases; unmatched junction nucleotides: 10. The CDR3 is made up of 15 amino acids. CDR3 amino acids: CALWTGLPSGNTIYF. As DNA, the CDR3 is TGTGCCCTATGGACAGGCCTTCCCTCTGGAAACACCATATATTTT.

This rearrangement joins TRBV9 to TRBJ1-4, with unresolved D. V was shortened by 0 bases and J by 4 bases, with 7 bases between the two germline ends. CDR1 and CDR2 (germline): SGDLS, YYNGEE. The CDR3 totals 14 residues. In DNA form, the CDR3 reads TGTGCCAGCAGCGTAGGCGTTAATAATGAAAAACTGTTTTTT. It codes for CASSVGVNNEKLFF.

The rearrangement uses TRBV30 and TRBJ2-2; 14 bases fit TRBD2. This CDR3 has 15 residues. Germline trimming cut 2 bases from V and 6 bases from J; bases unmatched to any gene: 2. Germline assignment: CDR1 GTSNPN and CDR2 SVGIG (reference sequence). The DNA of the CDR3 is TGTGCCTGGAGTCTGGGACTAGCGGGAGCCGGGGAGCTGTTTTTT. Translated, it gives CAWSLGLAGAGELFF.

The chain has TRBV5-4 and TRBJ2-5; 13 nucleotides line up with TRBD2. CDR3 length: 15 residues. CDR1 and CDR2 (germline): SGHNT, YYREEE (reference sequence). V lost 4 bases, J lost 3 bases, and 3 bases stayed unmatched. CDR3 sequence reads: CASSRTSGGEETQYF. CDR3 nucleotides: TGTGCCAGCAGCCGAACTAGCGGGGGGGAAGAGACCCAGTACTTC. The variable domain in full, with the rest retrieved from reference TRBV5-4 and TRBJ2-5, is ETGVTQSPTHLIKTRGQQVTLRCSSQSGHNTVSWYQQALGQGPQFIFQYYREEENGRGNFPPRFSGLQFPNYSSELNVNALELDDSALYLCASSRTSGGEETQYFGPGTRLLVL.

This sequence joins TRBV28 and TRBJ2-1; possible D gene TRBD1, 6 bases. V was shortened by 5 bases and J by 11 bases, with 13 bases between the two germline ends. The CDR3 sequence is 12 residues long. CDR1 is MDHEN, CDR2 SYDVKM, per germline. CDR3 DNA sequence: TGTGCCAGCAGTAGGCCCGGGACACAGCAGTTCTTC. Translating it yields CASSRPGTQQFF.

The CDR3 loop is CATSHPYNEQFF. The CDR3 region has the DNA TGTGCCACCAGCCATCCCTACAATGAGCAGTTCTTC. V is TRBV15 and J is TRBJ2-1; the D is unclear. This CDR3 spans 12 amino acids. Germline loops: CDR1 LNHNV, CDR2 YYDKDF (reference sequence). V lost 5 bases and J 2 bases, leaving 4 bases between the germline ends. Together with reference TRBV15 and TRBJ2-1, the CDR3 gives the full variable domain: DAMVIQNPRYQVTQFGKPVTLSCSQTLNHNVMYWYQQKSSQAPKLLFHYYDKDFNNEADTPDNFQSRRPNTSFCFLDIRSPGLGDTAMYLCATSHPYNEQFFGPGTRLTVL.

The chain has TRBV5-1 and TRBJ2-6; D may be TRBD2 (5 bases). Germline-derived CDR1 and CDR2 are SGHRS and YFSETQ. The ends were cut back, 0 bases at V and 4 bases at J, with 8 bases in the middle. The CDR3 has 15 amino acids. The CDR3 region has the DNA TGCGCCAGCAGCTTGGAAGGGAGCGGGGCCAACGTCCTGACTTTC. This encodes CASSLEGSGANVLTF.

This chain links TRBV5-1 with TRBJ1-1; weak D call: TRBD1 (6 bases). Per germline, CDR1 SGHRS and CDR2 YFSETQ. This CDR3 region has 15 residues. Trimming removed 4 bases from V and 3 bases from J, with 16 bases in between. The CDR3 DNA is TGCGCCAGCAGCCTCCAGTTCAGGGGAGACACTGAAGCTTTCTTT. Amino acid sequence: CASSLQFRGDTEAFF.